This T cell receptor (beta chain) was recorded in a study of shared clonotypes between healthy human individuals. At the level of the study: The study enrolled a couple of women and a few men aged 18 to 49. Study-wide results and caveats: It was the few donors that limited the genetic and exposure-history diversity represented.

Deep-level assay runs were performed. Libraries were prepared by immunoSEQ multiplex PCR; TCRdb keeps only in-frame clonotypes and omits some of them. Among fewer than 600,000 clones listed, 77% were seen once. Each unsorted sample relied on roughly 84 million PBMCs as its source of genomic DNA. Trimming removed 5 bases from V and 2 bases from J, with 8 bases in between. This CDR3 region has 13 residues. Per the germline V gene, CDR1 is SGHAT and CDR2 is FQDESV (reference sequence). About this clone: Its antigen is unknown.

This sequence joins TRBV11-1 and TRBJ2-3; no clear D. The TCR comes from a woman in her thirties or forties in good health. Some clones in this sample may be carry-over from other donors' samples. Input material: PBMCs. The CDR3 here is CASSLQATDTQYF. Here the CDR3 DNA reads TGTGCCAGCAGCCTCCAGGCCACAGATACGCAGTATTTT.